This T cell receptor beta chain was captured by sequencing in a study of blood T cell repertoires in COVID-19. The overall study: The United States, Italy and Spain supplied acute and convalescent COVID-19 samples. The cDNA or gDNA used as material had been derived from T cells, B-cell-depleted T cells, or PBMCs.

As handled by the study authors: Amplification of reference gene primers was used by the study to estimate nucleated cell counts. The method was immunoSEQ multiplex PCR; TCRdb's version includes in-frame clones alone and lacks a portion of them. V and J calls and clone size are copied from that table; D and trimming were computed from the DNA. Here the sample spans some 200,000 clones, approximately 79% being singletons. The junction had 9 bases not matched to a gene; V was cut back by 4 bases and J by 7 bases. This CDR3 contains 15 residues. The germline CDR1 and CDR2 sequences are SGHRS and YFSETQ.

Source material: peripheral blood. V usage is TRBV5-1 and J usage is TRBJ1-4, with 8 positions matching TRBD1. This clonotype originated in a man aged 30 to 45 with active or convalescent COVID-19. The CDR3 nucleotides are TGCGCCAGCAGCATCAGGGGGCAAGCGACTGAAAAACTGTTTTTT. This translates into CASSIRGQATEKLFF.